The 15 T cell receptor beta chains below come from one sample, sequenced in a study of T cell responses to AZD1222 COVID-19 vaccine. Assay: immunoSEQ multiplex PCR; the TCRdb copy retains only in-frame clones and omits some. The sample lists around 87,000 clones, approximately 91% occurring once. The input for sequencing was peripheral blood, taken on day 0 of AZD1222 vaccination. These receptors came from an adult in good health.

V gene TRBV5-1 combines with J gene TRBJ1-2; TRBD1 aligns across 10 bases. The CDR3 is 14 amino acids. Germline trimming cut 4 bases from V and 4 bases from J; bases unmatched to any gene: 4. Germline V gene sequence: CDR1 SGHRS, CDR2 YFSETQ. The CDR3 DNA is TGCGCCAGCAGCCTCCGGGACAGGGGCTATGGCTACACCTTC. Encoded protein: CASSLRDRGYGYTF.

This chain links TRBV9 with TRBJ2-3; D not resolved. The germline V gene encodes CDR1 SGDLS and CDR2 YYNGEE. V lost 0 bases and J 6 bases, leaving 8 bases between the germline ends. The CDR3 loop spans 13 amino acids. This CDR3 reads CASSVEVGDTQYF. CDR3 sequence (DNA): TGTGCCAGCAGCGTAGAGGTGGGGGATACGCAGTATTTT.

The chain combines TRBV6-6 with TRBJ2-7; tentative D call: TRBD1 (6 bases). The germline V gene encodes CDR1 MNHNY and CDR2 SVGAGI (reference sequence). The V and J ends lost 5 bases and 6 bases respectively, with 14 bases between them. This CDR3 has 13 residues. In DNA, the CDR3 is TGTGCCAGCAGTCAACAGGGTGGAAGCGAGCAGTACTTC. It yields the protein CASSQQGGSEQYF.

CDR3 DNA: TGTGCCAGCAGCGGGGGACGGTGGAGCTCCTACGAGCAGTACTTC. The encoded protein is CASSGGRWSSYEQYF. V gene TRBV7-9 combines with J gene TRBJ2-7; D is possibly TRBD1 or TRBD2 (5 bases each). From germline, CDR1 is SEHNR and CDR2 FQNEAQ (reference sequence). The CDR3 is 15 residues long. V was clipped by 5 bases and J by 0 bases, with 14 bases between them.

The genes are TRBV6-1 and TRBJ2-7; D is ambiguous. Germline V gene data show CDR1 as MNHNS and CDR2 as SASEGT. Trimming took 5 bases from V and 3 from J, leaving 8 bases between them. The CDR3 totals 12 residues. CDR3 nucleotide sequence: TGTGCCAGCAGTTCCCCTCTCTACGAGCAGTACTTC. Protein sequence: CASSSPLYEQYF.

The V gene is TRBV7-2, the J gene TRBJ2-7; 10 nucleotides agree with TRBD1. The germline gives CDR1 SGHTA, CDR2 FQGNSA. This CDR3 spans 15 amino acids. Trimming took 5 bases from V and 0 from J; bases not matched to a gene: 4. DNA of the CDR3: TGTGCCAGCAGCCCGGGACAGGGGTACTCCTACGAGCAGTACTTC. It translates to CASSPGQGYSYEQYF. Variable domain in full (rest from reference TRBV7-2 and TRBJ2-7): GAGVSQSPSNKVTEKGKDVELRCDPISGHTALYWYRQSLGQGLEFLIYFQGNSAPDKSGLPSDRFSAERTGGSVSTLTIQRTQQEDSAVYLCASSPGQGYSYEQYFGPGTRLTVT.

This clone was picked up one time. This chain uses TRBV2 with TRBJ1-4; D is unclear. The CDR3 has 13 residues. V lost 2 bases to trimming and J lost 10 bases, with 11 bases between them. In germline, CDR1 is SNHLY, CDR2 FYNNEI. This CDR3 reads CASSESEAGKLFF. Here the CDR3 DNA reads TGTGCCAGCAGTGAATCTGAAGCAGGAAAACTGTTTTTT.

The J gene is TRBJ1-1, the V gene TRBV11-3; 8 bases are a match to TRBD1. Germline loops: CDR1 SGHNT, CDR2 YENEEA. The V gene end was trimmed by 5 bases and the J gene end by 5 bases; junction bases not matched to a gene: 4. This CDR3 is built from 13 residues. This CDR3 is CASSPDRDTEAFF. CDR3 nucleotide sequence: TGTGCCAGCAGCCCGGACAGGGATACTGAAGCTTTCTTT.

The chain recombines TRBV18 with TRBJ1-6; a weak D match, TRBD1 (5 bases). This CDR3 is built from 15 residues. The ends were cut back, 1 base at V and 7 bases at J, with 11 bases in the middle. Germline loops: CDR1 KGHSH, CDR2 LQKENI. DNA for the CDR3: TGTGCCAGCTCACCACGGTGGGGGGAAAATTCACCCCTCCACTTT. Residues: CASSPRWGENSPLHF.

This rearrangement joins TRBV27 to TRBJ2-3; D is possibly TRBD1 (6 bases). Trimming took 6 bases from V and 2 from J, leaving 15 bases between them. The CDR3 length is 15 residues. CDR1 is MNHEY and CDR2 is SMNVEV in the germline V gene (reference sequence). This CDR3 reads CASRPYRDLTDTQYF. CDR3 bases: TGTGCCAGCAGACCCTACAGGGACCTCACAGATACGCAGTATTTT.

The rearrangement joins TRBV4-3 to TRBJ2-7; TRBD2 matches 12 bases. The J segment lost 2 bases and the V segment lost 0 bases, leaving 8 bases of the junction unmatched. Germline V gives CDR1 LGHNA, CDR2 YSLEER. This CDR3 contains 18 residues. CDR3 bases: TGCGCCAGCAGCCAAGATCGCCTAGCGGGGGGGGTCGCCTACGAGCAGTACTTC. Its protein product is CASSQDRLAGGVAYEQYF.

The rearrangement uses TRBV28 and TRBJ2-7; 7 bases are shared with TRBD1. The CDR3 loop spans 15 amino acids. Per the germline V gene, CDR1 is MDHEN and CDR2 is SYDVKM. After removal of 7 bases from V and 0 bases from J, the junction contained 9 bases not matched to a gene. The CDR3 loop is CASKSTGASSYEQYF. In nucleotides, the CDR3 is TGTGCCAGCAAAAGCACAGGGGCCAGCTCCTACGAGCAGTACTTC.

This clone was counted between two and nine times. The rearrangement joins TRBV6-2 or TRBV6-3 to TRBJ1-4; TRBD1 agrees at 7 bases. Germline CDR1 reads MNHEY; CDR2 reads SVGEGT. The V segment lost 5 bases and the J segment 3 bases; nucleotides outside the gene matches: 12. CDR3 length: 17 amino acids. The CDR3 coding sequence is TGTGCCAGCAGTGGGATTCAAATCGGGACAGCTAATGAAAAACTGTTTTTT. This gives the protein CASSGIQIGTANEKLFF.

The chain combines TRBV11-1 with TRBJ2-7, with D possibly being TRBD1 (5 bases). The CDR3 is 14 residues long. V was shortened by 6 bases and J by 10 bases, with 22 bases between the two germline ends. CDR1 and CDR2 (germline): SGHAT, FQDESV (reference sequence). In nucleotides, the CDR3 is TGTGCCAGCAGTGACCGAGGACAATCCCTTGGACAGTACTTC. It specifies CASSDRGQSLGQYF.

V is TRBV18 and J is TRBJ2-7; 8 bases agree with TRBD1. Germline V gene lookup returns CDR1 KGHSH and CDR2 LQKENI. The V segment lost 0 bases and the J segment 6 bases; nucleotides outside the gene matches: 7. The CDR3 totals 15 residues. In nucleotides, the CDR3 is TGTGCCAGCTCACCACCGGGACAGGAACCTCGCGAGCAGTACTTC. The encoded protein is CASSPPGQEPREQYF.